These 23 T cell receptor beta chains were sequenced from one sample in a study of vaccination effects on CD4 cells after COVID-19. CD4+ T cells specific for antigen were expanded with viral peptide pools by the ViraFEST assay before sequencing. Cells that had been cultured for 10 days were the source of isolated CD4+ T cells. The person acquired a PCR-confirmed SARS-CoV-2 infection between March and December 2020. Everyone in the study got two shots of either the BNT162b2 or mRNA-1273 vaccine. Antigens for these TCRs are unknown. Repertoires were generated with immunoSEQ multiplex PCR, while TCRdb's copy carries only in-frame clones and drops some. The table lists 12,000 to 15,000 clones, around 78% of them singletons. The sequences come from CD4+ T cells from PBMCs cultured with HCoV-NL63 spike peptides, collected after COVID-19 vaccination. The origin of the receptors is a human donor who had a prior SARS-CoV-2 infection.

This clone is a singleton in its sample. This chain joins TRBV7-2 and TRBJ2-6; 8 bases agree with TRBD2. The V gene's germline CDR1 is SGHTA and CDR2 FQGNSA. CDR3 length: 16 amino acids. The trim removed 2 bases at V and 4 bases at J, leaving 4 bases unmatched. The DNA for the CDR3 is TGTGCCAGCAGCTTACGGGGGGGGACCGGGGCCAACGTCCTGACTTTC. It encodes CASSLRGGTGANVLTF.

The chain is built from TRBV10-2 and TRBJ2-7; tentative D call: TRBD2 (5 bases). This CDR3 region has 14 residues. Trimming cost V 7 bases and J 2 bases, with 15 bases left between them. Looked up from germline, CDR1 is WSHSY and CDR2 is SAAADI. The DNA for the CDR3 is TGCGCCAGCAAGGAGGCCAACTCCCCCTACGAGCAGTACTTC. Amino acid sequence: CASKEANSPYEQYF.

This clone has only a few counts. This sequence joins TRBV11-2 and TRBJ1-6; 8 bases align to TRBD1. This CDR3 region has 14 residues. Germline lookup yields CDR1 SGHAT and CDR2 FQNNGV. V shed 5 bases, J shed 10 bases, and the junction held 7 bases outside the gene matches. The CDR3 reads CASSPQQGGSPLHF. CDR3 coding DNA: TGTGCCAGCAGCCCACAACAGGGGGGGTCACCCCTCCACTTT.

This clone has just a few counts. The V call is TRBV10-3, the J call TRBJ2-7; 9 nucleotides agree with TRBD1. The J segment lost 5 bases and the V segment lost 6 bases, leaving 11 bases of the junction unmatched. CDR3 length equals 15 residues. Germline values: CDR1 ENHRY, CDR2 SYGVKD. The CDR3 DNA reads TGTGCCATCAGCAGGATCCCGGGACAGGGCGACGAGCAGTACTTC. It is translated as CAISRIPGQGDEQYF.

The CDR3 DNA reads as TGTGCCAGCTCACCTTCTATCGGTAGCGGGAGTTTTGATGAGCAGTTCTTC. Protein product: CASSPSIGSGSFDEQFF. The V and J genes are TRBV18 and TRBJ2-1; 9 bases are a match to TRBD2. From germline, CDR1 is KGHSH and CDR2 LQKENI. Trimming removed 3 bases from V and 8 bases from J; junction bases left unmatched: 14. The CDR3 is 17 residues long.

V gene TRBV5-4 combines with J gene TRBJ1-4; 7 bases match TRBD1. Trimming removed 7 bases from V and 4 bases from J; junction bases left unmatched: 4. Germline CDR1 and CDR2: SGHNT and YYREEE (reference sequence). This CDR3 is built from 13 residues. The CDR3 reads CASSGQINEKLFF. In nucleotides, the CDR3 is TGTGCCAGCTCGGGACAGATTAATGAAAAACTGTTTTTT.

This clone was counted a single time. The chain joins TRBV15 to TRBJ2-3; 10 nucleotides match TRBD2. The V gene's germline CDR1 is LNHNV and CDR2 YYDKDF (reference sequence). The CDR3 consists of 19 residues. J lost 8 bases, V lost 0 bases, and 17 bases had no gene match. The CDR3 coding sequence is TGTGCCACCAGCAGAGAACCGGGACTAGCTGGGATAGCGGGAGGTACGCAGTATTTT. Its protein product is CATSREPGLAGIAGGTQYF. Complete variable domain (other parts from reference TRBV15 and TRBJ2-3): DAMVIQNPRYQVTQFGKPVTLSCSQTLNHNVMYWYQQKSSQAPKLLFHYYDKDFNNEADTPDNFQSRRPNTSFCFLDIRSPGLGDTAMYLCATSREPGLAGIAGGTQYFGPGTRLTVL.

The rearrangement links TRBV3-1 (or the pseudogene TRBV3-2) to TRBJ2-3; no firm D call. Between the trimmed V and J ends, which lost 4 bases and 4 bases, there was a span of 6 bases. This CDR3 comprises 12 residues. CDR1 and CDR2 from the germline V gene are LGHDT and YNNKEL (reference sequence). CDR3 sequence: CASSRRPDTQYF. In DNA, the CDR3 is TGTGCCAGCAGCCGCCGACCAGATACGCAGTATTTT.

As regards this clone: At one end, the junction sequence differs from germline, possibly due to a read error. The chain recombines TRBV5-1 with TRBJ2-4; 9 positions agree with TRBD2. The germline V gene encodes CDR1 SGHRS and CDR2 YFSETQ. The CDR3 spans 15 residues. The CDR3 spells CASSWTGTSLMGLNF. The CDR3 nucleotides read TGCGCCAGCAGCTGGACCGGGACTAGCTTGATGGGGTTGAACTTC.

This clone was detected a few times. This chain joins TRBV27 and TRBJ2-1, with TRBD2 as a possible D gene (6 bases). The germline V gene encodes CDR1 MNHEY and CDR2 SMNVEV (reference sequence). V gave up 4 bases and J gave up 4 bases, with 11 bases separating them. This CDR3 has 14 amino acids. CDR3 DNA: TGTGCCAGCAGTTCGCGCGGGGCTTACAATGAGCAGTTCTTC. Its translation: CASSSRGAYNEQFF.

The gene calls are TRBV11-1 and TRBJ2-5, with 12 bases fitting TRBD2. CDR1 SGHAT and CDR2 FQDESV come from the germline V gene (reference sequence). Trimming removed 4 bases from V and 2 bases from J; junction bases left unmatched: 5. The CDR3 is 16 amino acids. CDR3 bases: TGTGCCAGCAGCTACGGGACTAGCGGGCCTCAAGAGACCCAGTACTTC. Amino acids: CASSYGTSGPQETQYF.

This clone was seen more than once but under ten times. The rearrangement links TRBV10-3 to TRBJ1-4; tentative D call: TRBD1 (5 bases). This CDR3 spans 13 amino acids. Trimming took 8 bases from V and 8 from J, leaving 15 bases between them. Germline CDR1 ENHRY, CDR2 SYGVKD. CDR3 in amino acids: CAIGRDLGEKLFF. The CDR3 DNA is TGTGCCATCGGTAGGGACTTAGGGGAAAAACTGTTTTTT.

This chain joins TRBV4-3 and TRBJ1-2; D uncertain. Germline CDR1 LGHNA, CDR2 YSLEER. Trimming removed 0 bases from V and 2 bases from J, with 4 bases in between. The CDR3 has 13 amino acids. The CDR3 region is CASSQDHNYGYTF. As DNA, the CDR3 is TGCGCCAGCAGCCAAGATCACAACTATGGCTACACCTTC.

The DNA for the CDR3 is TGCAGCGTTGAAGATCTTGGGGTTGGAGAGGGGCCATCAGCTAACTATGGCTACACCTTC. Translated: CSVEDLGVGEGPSANYGYTF. The genes are TRBV29-1 and TRBJ1-2; possibly TRBD1 for D (5 bases). Trimming took off 0 bases at V and 0 bases at J, with 26 bases between the two ends. The CDR3 runs 20 residues. Germline V gene data show CDR1 as SQVTM and CDR2 as ANQGSEA.

The chain carries TRBV5-1 and TRBJ2-2, with D tentatively TRBD1 or TRBD2 (5 bases each). This CDR3 is built from 14 residues. Germline V gives CDR1 SGHRS, CDR2 YFSETQ. V lost 0 bases and J lost 6, with 9 bases in between. The CDR3 loop is CASSLGLGAGELFF. DNA for the CDR3: TGCGCCAGCAGCTTGGGTTTGGGGGCCGGGGAGCTGTTTTTT.

The V gene is TRBV7-3, the J gene TRBJ2-2, with D uncertain. The CDR3 spans 12 residues. Germline V CDR1 and CDR2: SGHTA, FQGTGA. The germline V and J ends were trimmed by 4 bases and 5 bases, with 5 bases remaining between them. CDR3 loop: CASSSYTGELFF. In DNA, the CDR3 is TGTGCCAGCAGCTCCTATACCGGGGAGCTGTTTTTT.

The chain is built from TRBV19 and TRBJ2-7; TRBD1 agrees at 10 bases. The CDR3 is 14 amino acids. Germline trimming cut 7 bases from V and 4 bases from J; bases unmatched to any gene: 7. The V gene's germline CDR1 is LNHDA and CDR2 SQIVND (reference sequence). CDR3 in amino acids: CASIPTGGAYEQYF. The CDR3 DNA sequence: TGTGCCAGTATCCCGACAGGGGGCGCTTACGAGCAGTACTTC.

The rearrangement links TRBV18 to TRBJ2-1; weak D call: TRBD2 (5 bases). V dropped 6 bases and J dropped 4 bases, with 19 bases sitting between them. This CDR3 contains 16 residues. Per the germline V gene, CDR1 is KGHSH and CDR2 is LQKENI. The CDR3 DNA is TGTGCCAGCTCGCCAAACCCCCCGGGCGGGTACAATGAGCAGTTCTTC. This codes for CASSPNPPGGYNEQFF.

The genes are TRBV3-1 (or the pseudogene TRBV3-2) and TRBJ1-1; no reliable D call. Germline CDR1 is LGHDT and CDR2 is YNNKEL (reference sequence). The CDR3 consists of 14 residues. V was trimmed by 2 bases and J by 5 bases, leaving 12 bases between them. CDR3 bases: TGTGCCAGCAGCCAAAGAGGGCACGGGACTGAAGCTTTCTTT. Protein product: CASSQRGHGTEAFF.

This clone was observed a few times. The chain links TRBV7-8 to TRBJ2-2; D ambiguous. The V and J ends lost 1 base and 2 bases respectively, with 5 bases between them. This CDR3 is 14 amino acids long. Germline CDR1 and CDR2: SGHVS and FQNEAQ. The chain's CDR3 is CASSLGANTGELFF. CDR3 DNA sequence: TGTGCCAGCAGCTTAGGAGCAAACACCGGGGAGCTGTTTTTT.

This chain joins TRBV2 and TRBJ2-7, with 10 bases that match TRBD2. Germline trimming cut 6 bases from V and 2 bases from J; bases unmatched to any gene: 7. This CDR3 is 15 amino acids long. Per germline, CDR1 SNHLY and CDR2 FYNNEI. CDR3 in DNA: TGTGCCAGCAGGGAACTAGCGGGGACTCCCTACGAGCAGTACTTC. Amino acid sequence: CASRELAGTPYEQYF.

This chain connects TRBV4-2 to TRBJ2-7, with D possibly being TRBD1 or TRBD2 (5 bases each). CDR1 and CDR2 (germline): LGHNA, YNFKEQ. CDR3 size: 13 residues. The V and J ends lost 0 bases and 4 bases respectively, with 7 bases between them. CDR3 coding DNA: TGTGCCAGCAGCCAAGAGGGGGTATACGAGCAGTACTTC. It is translated as CASSQEGVYEQYF.

The rearrangement links TRBV5-5 to TRBJ1-1; D remains unclear. Germline V CDR1 and CDR2: SGHKS, YYEKEE (reference sequence). The CDR3 spans 15 residues. Trimming removed 4 bases at V and 0 bases at J, with 13 bases between. The chain's CDR3 is CASSTRTGVNTEAFF. The CDR3 DNA follows: TGTGCCAGCAGCACACGGACTGGGGTGAACACTGAAGCTTTCTTT.